This T cell receptor beta chain was captured in a study of beta chain features in type 1 diabetes. Background on the study: Patients and healthy donors were similar in age, gender and cell yields. Summed over all samples, the examined sorted cells came to 95 million to 120 million. Regarding the study as a whole: In all four CD4+ subsets, TCRB CDR3 length was significantly, moderately reduced in type 1 diabetes. Insertion counts at VDJ junctions were lower in type 1 diabetes patients, who also showed more deletions there.

Using CD45RO/CCR7/CD25/CD127/CD95/CD27, CD4+ naive, central memory, regulatory and stem cell-like memory cells were sorted. Reverse transcribing all isolated RNA meant expressed TCRB transcripts were sequenced. Assay: immunoSEQ multiplex PCR; the TCRdb copy retains only in-frame clones and omits some. The sample has a few hundred thousand clones, about 10% seen once. Germline assignment: CDR1 SGHTA and CDR2 FQGNSA. V dropped 2 bases and J dropped 2 bases, with 9 bases sitting between them. This CDR3 spans 14 amino acids. This clone came up a few times. The antigen is not known. This TCR derives from a young man with type 1 diabetes. The V gene is TRBV7-2, the J gene TRBJ1-2; D unclear. The specimen sequenced was central memory CD4+ T cells from blood. CDR3 region: CASSLQTGNYGYTF. CDR3 coding DNA: TGTGCCAGCAGCTTACAAACCGGGAACTATGGCTACACCTTC.